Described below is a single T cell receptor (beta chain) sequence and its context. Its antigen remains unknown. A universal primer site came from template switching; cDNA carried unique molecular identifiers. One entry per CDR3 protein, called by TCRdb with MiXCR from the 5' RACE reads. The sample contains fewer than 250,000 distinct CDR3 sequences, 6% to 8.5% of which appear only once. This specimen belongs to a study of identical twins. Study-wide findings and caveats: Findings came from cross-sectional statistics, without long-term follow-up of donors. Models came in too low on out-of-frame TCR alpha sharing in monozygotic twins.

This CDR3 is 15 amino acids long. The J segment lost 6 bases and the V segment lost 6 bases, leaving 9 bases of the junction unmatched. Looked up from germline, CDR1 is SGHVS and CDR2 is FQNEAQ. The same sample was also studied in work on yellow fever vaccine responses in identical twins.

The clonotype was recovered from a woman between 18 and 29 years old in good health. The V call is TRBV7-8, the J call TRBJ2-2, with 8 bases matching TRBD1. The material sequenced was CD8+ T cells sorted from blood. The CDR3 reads CASRAGTGIPGELFF. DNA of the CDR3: TGTGCCAGCAGGGCCGGGACAGGAATCCCCGGGGAGCTGTTTTTT. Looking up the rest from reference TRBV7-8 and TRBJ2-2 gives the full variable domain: GAGVSQSPRYKVAKRGQDVALRCDPISGHVSLFWYQQALGQGPEFLTYFQNEAQLDKSGLPSDRFFAERPEGSVSTLKIQRTQQEDSAVYLCASRAGTGIPGELFFGEGSRLTVL.